The T cell receptor beta chain under discussion was sequenced for a study of memory CD4+ T cells and cytomegalovirus serostatus. In the study overall: Donors were healthy Belgian adults, fewer than ten CMV seropositive and under 30 seronegative.

Generated by immunoSEQ multiplex PCR, the TCRdb table keeps only in-frame clones and is missing some. In the table there are approximately 88,000 clones, about four fifths of which are singletons. Single viable CD3+CD4+CD8-CD45RO+ cells were sorted as the memory CD4+ T cells. Serum IgG to CMV pp150, pp28, p38 and p52 defined serostatus. This clone was seen a handful of times. What it recognizes is unknown. Regarding the study as a whole: Each of 67 CMV-associated TCRbeta sequences occurred in one to five individuals. CMV serostatus prediction reached median AUC about 0.95, or 0.9 with US-trained model.

The V end lost 5 bases, the J end lost 0 bases, and 8 bases lay between the germline ends. CDR3 size: 14 residues. CDR1 is MNHEY, CDR2 SVGAGI, per germline. The chain uses TRBV6-5 and TRBJ1-3, with D possibly being TRBD1 (5 bases). This sequence was found in an adult in good health and CMV-seropositive. Sequencing used memory CD4+ T cells from blood. CDR3 nucleotide sequence: TGTGCCAGCAGTGCAGGGTTCTCTGGAAACACCATATATTTT. Amino acids: CASSAGFSGNTIYF.